A single sample gave rise to the 7 T cell receptor beta chains below, sequenced in a study of blood T cell repertoires in COVID-19. Method: immunoSEQ multiplex PCR; TCRdb's copy keeps in-frame clones and lacks some. This table holds some 170,000 clones, around four fifths found once. The sample taken for sequencing was PBMCs or T cells enriched from blood (not recorded which). These TCRs come from a woman aged 50 to 60 who had recovered from COVID-19.

V is TRBV19 and J is TRBJ2-5, with 8 nucleotides matching TRBD1. Germline-derived CDR1 and CDR2 are LNHDA and SQIVND (reference sequence). V was clipped by 4 bases and J by 7 bases; unmatched bases: 2. The CDR3 is 12 residues long. The CDR3 nucleotides read TGTGCCAGTAGTAGCACAGGGGGGACCCAGTACTTC. Its protein is CASSSTGGTQYF.

V and J are TRBV6-1 and TRBJ1-6; tentative D call: TRBD1 (5 bases). Germline V CDR1 and CDR2: MNHNS, SASEGT. The CDR3 length is 14 residues. V dropped 5 bases and J dropped 4 bases, with 9 bases sitting between them. For the CDR3, the DNA is TGTGCCAGCAGTTCGACAGAATATAATTCACCCCTCCACTTT. Its protein product is CASSSTEYNSPLHF.

This clone appeared once. The V gene is TRBV7-9, the J gene TRBJ2-1; D is unresolved. V lost 1 base, J lost 4 bases, and 17 bases lay in between. Per the germline V gene, CDR1 is SEHNR and CDR2 is FQNEAQ (reference sequence). CDR3 length equals 17 residues. CDR3 in DNA: TGTGCCAGCAGCTTAGTATTCGCCCAGCGCATTTACAATGAGCAGTTCTTC. It encodes CASSLVFAQRIYNEQFF.

The V gene is TRBV7-6, the J gene TRBJ2-5, with 14 bases identical to TRBD2. J was trimmed by 4 bases and V by 2 bases; bases with no gene match: 3. CDR1 is SGHVS and CDR2 is FNYEAQ in the germline V gene. The CDR3 totals 16 residues. DNA for the CDR3: TGTGCCAGCAGCTTATATGGACTAGCGGGAGGAGAGACCCAGTACTTC. Amino acid sequence: CASSLYGLAGGETQYF.

This clone was detected only a few times. The rearrangement uses TRBV6-6 and TRBJ1-6; D unresolved. This CDR3 has 16 residues. CDR1 and CDR2 from the germline V gene are MNHNY and SVGAGI (reference sequence). With 9 bases removed from V and 0 bases from J, the gap between germline ends came to 15 bases. CDR3 in amino acids: CASANAKLSYNSPLHF. The CDR3 DNA sequence: TGTGCCAGTGCGAACGCGAAACTCTCCTATAATTCACCCCTCCACTTT.

The chain employs TRBV20-1 and TRBJ1-1; 7 bases are shared with TRBD1. The germline V gene has CDR1 DFQATT and CDR2 SNEGSKA (reference sequence). This CDR3 is 10 amino acids long. V shed 6 bases and J 11 bases; nucleotides not matched to a gene: 6. The CDR3, as DNA: TGCAGTGCAGATCAGGGGGAGGCTTTCTTT. Its translation: CSADQGEAFF.

In the case of this clone: Compared with germline, one end of the junction differs, possibly owing to a read error. V is TRBV7-9 and J is TRBJ2-3; 7 nucleotides agree with TRBD2. Germline V lookup: CDR1 SEHNR, CDR2 FQNEAQ (reference sequence). This CDR3 is built from 13 residues. The CDR3 coding sequence is TGTGCCAGCAGCTTCGACGACGGGAGGCTACTCCATTTT. It is translated as CASSFDDGRLLHF.